Shown below are 27 T cell receptor beta chains from a single sample sequenced in a study of cytomegalovirus exposure and HLA in healthy donors (dated by TCRdb to about 2017). Library prep was done by the immunoSEQ multiplex PCR assay. For the multiplex PCR, a mixture combining 60 forward primers for TCR Vbeta segments and 13 reverse primers for TCR Jbeta segments was used. Entries here come from immuneACCESS through TCRdb and include only in-frame sequences with V and J called. Some clones fail to appear in such tables; in the studies checked, an unresolved V gene covers under half of the shortfall, and the cause of the remainder is unknown. Within this sample are 100,000 or so clones, with approximately 63% of them counted one time only. The top ten constitute roughly 6% of the sample. Material for sequencing was PBMCs. These TCRs come from a woman aged 25 to 39 in good health and CMV-seronegative.

The J gene is TRBJ1-5, the V gene TRBV18, with 8 bases identical to TRBD1. Germline lookup yields CDR1 KGHSH and CDR2 LQKENI. The length of the CDR3 is 15 residues. V was clipped by 5 bases and J by 6 bases; unmatched bases: 9. The chain's CDR3 is CASSSQGATGQPQHF. The CDR3 DNA is TGTGCCAGCTCATCCCAGGGGGCGACGGGTCAGCCCCAGCATTTT.

The CDR3 is CASGRGLGQGWEQYF. The CDR3 coding sequence is TGTGCCAGCGGCAGGGGTTTGGGACAGGGGTGGGAGCAGTACTTC. This chain links TRBV7-2 with TRBJ2-7, with TRBD1 matching 10 bases. V shed 8 bases, J shed 7 bases, and the junction held 14 bases outside the gene matches. Germline CDR1 is SGHTA and CDR2 is FQGNSA. The CDR3 length is 15 residues.

This clone was found a few times. This chain links TRBV4-3 with TRBJ2-1; 16 nucleotides match TRBD2. After removal of 0 bases from V and 5 bases from J, the junction contained 7 bases not matched to a gene. From germline, CDR1 is LGHNA and CDR2 YSLEER. This CDR3 spans 19 amino acids. CDR3 DNA: TGCGCCAGCAGCCAAGATAGAGGGACTAGCGGGAGGGCCAACAATGAGCAGTTCTTC. Protein sequence: CASSQDRGTSGRANNEQFF.

V and J are TRBV7-9 and TRBJ2-1; 10 bases map to TRBD2. The germline V gene has CDR1 SEHNR and CDR2 FQNEAQ (reference sequence). The CDR3 covers 17 residues. After removal of 5 bases from V and 0 bases from J, the junction contained 7 bases not matched to a gene. The CDR3 sequence is CASSPGLADSSYNEQFF. In DNA form, the CDR3 reads TGTGCCAGCAGCCCCGGACTAGCGGATAGCTCCTACAATGAGCAGTTCTTC.

The V and J genes are TRBV4-2 and TRBJ1-2, with 8 bases aligning to TRBD1. This CDR3 has 14 amino acids. V was clipped by 4 bases and J by 8 bases; unmatched bases: 9. Germline loops: CDR1 LGHNA, CDR2 YNFKEQ. CDR3 sequence reads: CASSPRTGWRGYTF. The CDR3 nucleotides are TGTGCCAGCAGCCCCCGGACAGGGTGGAGGGGCTACACCTTC.

The table lists this clone with a few counts. The chain employs TRBV6-6 and TRBJ1-1, with a possible D match to TRBD1 (5 bases). The CDR3 consists of 13 residues. The V end lost 8 bases, the J end lost 4 bases, and 14 bases lay between the germline ends. Germline assignment: CDR1 MNHNY and CDR2 SVGAGI (reference sequence). The CDR3 sequence: CASRPAGGTEAFF. CDR3 DNA sequence: TGTGCCAGCCGTCCCGCGGGGGGCACTGAAGCTTTCTTT.

This clone came up once. The chain is built from TRBV28 and TRBJ1-1; D is unclear. The CDR3 extends over 14 amino acids. CDR1 and CDR2 (germline): MDHEN, SYDVKM. The ends were cut back, 7 bases at V and 0 bases at J, with 12 bases in the middle. CDR3 in amino acids: CASTRQFMNTEAFF. As DNA, the CDR3 is TGTGCCAGCACCAGACAATTCATGAACACTGAAGCTTTCTTT.

The table lists this clone with a count of one. The V call is TRBV5-1, the J call TRBJ2-7; D possibly corresponds to TRBD2 (5 bases). V lost 5 bases to trimming and J lost 3 bases, with 18 bases between them. The CDR3 spans 15 residues. From germline, CDR1 is SGHRS and CDR2 YFSETQ. CDR3 region: CASSQPGSSSYEQYF. The CDR3 coding sequence is TGCGCCAGCAGTCAACCGGGATCGTCGAGCTACGAGCAGTACTTC.

A few counts support this clone. The chain uses TRBV20-1 and TRBJ1-1, with TRBD1 identical over 7 bases. V was pared by 5 bases and J by 9 bases, with 3 bases of the junction left unmatched. There are 10 residues in the CDR3. Germline CDR1 and CDR2: DFQATT and SNEGSKA (reference sequence). The CDR3 reads CSAHRGQAFF. CDR3 in DNA: TGCAGTGCTCATAGGGGGCAAGCTTTCTTT.

About this clone: The sample carries other DNA sequences with the same CDR3. The gene calls are TRBV6-6 and TRBJ2-1, with 14 bases lining up with TRBD2. This CDR3 spans 16 amino acids. Germline loops: CDR1 MNHNY, CDR2 SVGAGI (reference sequence). J was trimmed by 10 bases and V by 2 bases; bases with no gene match: 7. CDR3 nucleotides: TGTGCCAGCAGTTACGATGGGACTAGCGGGAGTAACGAGCAGTTCTTC. Amino acids: CASSYDGTSGSNEQFF.

This clone has only a few counts. The V call is TRBV6-1, the J call TRBJ2-3; D perhaps matches TRBD2 (6 bases). V was cut by 10 bases and J by 0 bases, with 17 bases left in between. The CDR3 extends over 15 amino acids. The germline V gene encodes CDR1 MNHNS and CDR2 SASEGT. CDR3: CATSRRAASTDTQYF. In DNA form, the CDR3 reads TGTGCCACTTCGCGGAGGGCTGCCAGCACAGATACGCAGTATTTT.

V gene TRBV4-1 combines with J gene TRBJ1-2; TRBD1 is a possible D gene (6 bases). CDR1 is MGHRA, CDR2 YSYEKL, per germline. The CDR3 contains 14 residues. Trimming shortened V by 5 bases and J by 3 bases, and 13 bases separated the two germline ends. The DNA for the CDR3 is TGCGCCAGCAGCGGACAGCGAAGTGACTATGGCTACACCTTC. Its translation is CASSGQRSDYGYTF.

The chain couples TRBV6-1 to TRBJ1-2; 7 bases agree with TRBD1. V shed 7 bases, J shed 2 bases, and the junction held 10 bases outside the gene matches. The CDR3 length is 15 residues. The germline V gene encodes CDR1 MNHNS and CDR2 SASEGT. CDR3 nucleotide sequence: TGTGCCAGCATCGATACCGGGACAGAAAACTATGGCTACACCTTC. Residues: CASIDTGTENYGYTF.

The chain joins TRBV5-1 to TRBJ1-6; TRBD1 aligns across 9 bases. Germline loops: CDR1 SGHRS, CDR2 YFSETQ. The CDR3 runs 14 residues. After removal of 4 bases from V and 7 bases from J, the junction contained 3 bases not matched to a gene. CDR3 sequence reads: CASSPGQGNSPLHF. CDR3 nucleotide sequence: TGCGCCAGCAGCCCGGGACAGGGAAATTCACCCCTCCACTTT.

The chain is built from TRBV6-6 and TRBJ1-5; D is undetermined. V was pared by 4 bases and J by 4 bases, with 14 bases between. Germline assignment: CDR1 MNHNY and CDR2 SVGAGI (reference sequence). The CDR3 contains 15 residues. CDR3 DNA: TGTGCCAGCAGTTTCGGGGTCGGGATTAATCAGCCCCAGCATTTT. Protein product: CASSFGVGINQPQHF.

V is TRBV19 and J is TRBJ2-5; 7 nucleotides match TRBD1. Trimming removed 1 base from V and 0 bases from J; junction bases left unmatched: 2. Per germline, CDR1 LNHDA and CDR2 SQIVND (reference sequence). CDR3 size: 15 residues. In DNA, the CDR3 is TGTGCCAGTAGTATAGCAGACAGGGACCAAGAGACCCAGTACTTC. It is translated as CASSIADRDQETQYF.

This chain joins TRBV28 and TRBJ1-2, with unresolved D. In germline, CDR1 is MDHEN, CDR2 SYDVKM. This CDR3 has 16 amino acids. The V gene lost 2 bases and the J gene lost 0 bases, with 13 bases spanning the gap. CDR3 nucleotide sequence: TGTGCCAGCAGTTTAAGCGCAGTGACGTCTAACTATGGCTACACCTTC. This codes for CASSLSAVTSNYGYTF.

The chain links TRBV6-1 to TRBJ1-6, with TRBD1 as a possible D gene (6 bases). The CDR3 contains 13 residues. Per the germline V gene, CDR1 is MNHNS and CDR2 is SASEGT. The V end was cut by 8 bases, the J end by 8 bases, with 13 bases between. The CDR3 loop is CASSTGVYSPLHF. In nucleotides, the CDR3 is TGTGCCAGCTCGACAGGCGTTTATTCACCCCTCCACTTT.

This clone was observed once. V is TRBV25-1 and J is TRBJ2-6; 9 bases agree with TRBD1. Germline V lookup: CDR1 MGHDK, CDR2 SYGVNS. V was clipped by 6 bases and J by 2 bases; unmatched bases: 11. There are 18 residues in the CDR3. CDR3 sequence: CASRGPGQGSPGANVLTF. The CDR3, as DNA: TGTGCCAGCAGGGGACCGGGACAGGGAAGCCCTGGGGCCAACGTCCTGACTTTC.

The J gene is TRBJ1-5, the V gene TRBV19; 11 nucleotides agree with TRBD1. CDR1 is LNHDA and CDR2 is SQIVND in the germline V gene (reference sequence). The V and J ends lost 3 bases and 1 base, in that order; junction bases with no gene match: 5. This CDR3 has 17 amino acids. CDR3: CASSIGQGARSNQPQHF. The CDR3 coding sequence is TGTGCCAGTAGTATTGGACAGGGGGCGCGGAGCAATCAGCCCCAGCATTTT.

The chain couples TRBV9 to TRBJ1-1, with 9 bases matching TRBD1. Germline CDR1 and CDR2: SGDLS and YYNGEE. The CDR3 runs 14 residues. The ends lost 4 bases at V and 1 base at J; junction bases unmatched: 2. The CDR3: CASSTGQGNTEAFF. The CDR3 coding sequence is TGTGCCAGCAGCACGGGACAGGGGAACACTGAAGCTTTCTTT.

The rearrangement links TRBV6-5 to TRBJ1-4, with D unresolved. Germline-derived CDR1 and CDR2 are MNHEY and SVGAGI. The CDR3 loop spans 12 amino acids. V was cut by 4 bases and J by 5 bases, with 5 bases left in between. CDR3 in amino acids: CASSSGNEKLFF. In nucleotides, the CDR3 is TGTGCCAGCAGTTCCGGGAATGAAAAACTGTTTTTT.

This clone was observed a few times. The chain uses TRBV30 and TRBJ2-7; 7 bases map to TRBD1. The V and J ends lost 4 bases and 4 bases, in that order; junction bases with no gene match: 4. The CDR3 runs to 12 residues. Per the germline V gene, CDR1 is GTSNPN and CDR2 is SVGIG (reference sequence). The CDR3 nucleotides are TGTGCCTGGAAGACAGGGTATTACGAGCAGTACTTC. This codes for CAWKTGYYEQYF. Full variable domain (missing parts from reference TRBV30 and TRBJ2-7): SQTIHQWPATLVQPVGSPLSLECTVEGTSNPNLYWYRQAAGRGLQLLFYSVGIGQISSEVPQNLSASRPQDRQFILSSKKLLLSDSGFYLCAWKTGYYEQYFGPGTRLTVT.

This clone appeared a few times. This sequence joins TRBV6-1 and TRBJ2-7; 9 bases map to TRBD2. V was clipped by 0 bases and J by 2 bases; unmatched bases: 8. In germline, CDR1 is MNHNS, CDR2 SASEGT. The CDR3 consists of 17 residues. The DNA for the CDR3 is TGTGCCAGCAGTGAAGCGGGCGGGGGGGTTAGGCCCTACGAGCAGTACTTC. This encodes CASSEAGGGVRPYEQYF.

This sequence joins TRBV6-1 and TRBJ2-1; D perhaps matches TRBD2 (6 bases). The CDR3 loop spans 13 amino acids. Trimming stripped 4 bases from V and 10 bases from J, with 14 bases between. CDR1 is MNHNS, CDR2 SASEGT, per germline. The CDR3 region is CASSASVQHEQFF. The CDR3, as DNA: TGTGCCAGCAGTGCTAGCGTTCAGCACGAGCAGTTCTTC.

V usage is TRBV5-1 and J usage is TRBJ1-1, with TRBD1 identical over 7 bases. This CDR3 comprises 12 residues. Trimming removed 6 bases from V and 6 bases from J; junction bases left unmatched: 5. Germline CDR1 is SGHRS and CDR2 is YFSETQ. CDR3 sequence (DNA): TGCGCCAGCACCCAAGGGGGCGCTGAAGCTTTCTTT. Translating it yields CASTQGGAEAFF.

The chain joins TRBV28 to TRBJ2-2, with 12 bases fitting TRBD1. This CDR3 has 15 amino acids. The trim removed 5 bases at V and 6 bases at J, leaving 4 bases unmatched. Germline lookup yields CDR1 MDHEN and CDR2 SYDVKM. The CDR3 reads CASSPGQGAAGELFF. The CDR3 bases are TGTGCCAGCAGTCCGGGACAGGGGGCGGCCGGGGAGCTGTTTTTT.